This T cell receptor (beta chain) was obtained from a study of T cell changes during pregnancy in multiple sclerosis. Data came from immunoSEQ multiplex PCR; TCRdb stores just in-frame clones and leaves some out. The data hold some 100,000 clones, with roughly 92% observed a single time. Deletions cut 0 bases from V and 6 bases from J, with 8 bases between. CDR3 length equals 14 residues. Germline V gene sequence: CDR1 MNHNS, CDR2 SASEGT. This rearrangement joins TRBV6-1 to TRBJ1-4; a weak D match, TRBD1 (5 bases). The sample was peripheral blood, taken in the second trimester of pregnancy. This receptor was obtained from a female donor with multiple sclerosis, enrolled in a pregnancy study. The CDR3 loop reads CASSEAGRDEKLFF. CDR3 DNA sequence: TGTGCCAGCAGTGAAGCTGGCAGGGATGAAAAACTGTTTTTT.